This T cell receptor (beta chain) originates from a study of OX40 agonist ivuxolimab in advanced cancers. Points from the study as a whole: Within 6 weeks, CD4+ and CD8+ blood T cells expanded clonally at 0.1 to 3.0 mg/kg. The work left the antigen specificity of expanded peripheral T cells undetermined.

Data came from immunoSEQ multiplex PCR; TCRdb stores just in-frame clones and leaves some out. The table has 55,000 to 75,000 clones, about nine tenths seen once; the top ten hold 3% to 4%. Germline CDR1 reads MDHEN; CDR2 reads SYDVKM. Trimming shortened V by 5 bases and J by 2 bases, and 20 bases separated the two germline ends. This CDR3 has 17 residues. Regarding this clone: Its antigen is currently unknown.

The starting material was CD4+ or CD8+ T cells sorted from blood, obtained in a trial of the OX40 agonist ivuxolimab. The sequence derives from an adult with an advanced solid tumor such as melanoma, head and neck, liver or kidney cancer. The V and J genes are TRBV28 and TRBJ2-3; maybe TRBD2 (6 bases). This CDR3 reads CASSPPPGERLTDTQYF. CDR3 DNA sequence: TGTGCCAGCAGTCCGCCTCCGGGGGAGCGGCTCACAGATACGCAGTATTTT.